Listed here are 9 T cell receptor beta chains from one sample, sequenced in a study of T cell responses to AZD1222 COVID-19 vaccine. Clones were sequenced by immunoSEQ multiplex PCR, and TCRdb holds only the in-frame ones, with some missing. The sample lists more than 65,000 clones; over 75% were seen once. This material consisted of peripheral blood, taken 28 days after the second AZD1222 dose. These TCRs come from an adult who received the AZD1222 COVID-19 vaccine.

The CDR3 DNA follows: TGTGCCAGCAGCTTTGACAGGGGGCGCGGGGAGCTGTTTTTT. This sequence encodes CASSFDRGRGELFF. The gene calls are TRBV11-3 and TRBJ2-2; 10 bases fit TRBD1. Germline V lookup: CDR1 SGHNT, CDR2 YENEEA. V trimming: 3 bases; J trimming: 7 bases; junction bases outside the gene matches: 2. The CDR3 is 14 amino acids.

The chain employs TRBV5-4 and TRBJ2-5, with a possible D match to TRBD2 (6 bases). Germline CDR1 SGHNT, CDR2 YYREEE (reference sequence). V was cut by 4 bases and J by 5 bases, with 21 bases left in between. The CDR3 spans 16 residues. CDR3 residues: CASSTLKGGDRETQYF. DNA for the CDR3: TGTGCCAGCAGCACCCTCAAAGGCGGGGATAGGGAGACCCAGTACTTC.

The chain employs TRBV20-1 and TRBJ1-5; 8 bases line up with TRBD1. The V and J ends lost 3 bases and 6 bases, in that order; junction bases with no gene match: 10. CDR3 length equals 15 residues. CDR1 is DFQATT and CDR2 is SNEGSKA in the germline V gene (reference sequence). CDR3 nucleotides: TGCAGTGCTAGTTGGGTTGTGGACAGGGCTCAGCCCCAGCATTTT. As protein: CSASWVVDRAQPQHF.

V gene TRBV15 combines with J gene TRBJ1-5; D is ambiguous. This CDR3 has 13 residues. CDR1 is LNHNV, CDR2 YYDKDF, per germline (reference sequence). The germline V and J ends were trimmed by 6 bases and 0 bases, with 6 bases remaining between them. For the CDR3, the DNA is TGTGCCACCAGTGAATATAGCAATCAGCCCCAGCATTTT. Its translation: CATSEYSNQPQHF.

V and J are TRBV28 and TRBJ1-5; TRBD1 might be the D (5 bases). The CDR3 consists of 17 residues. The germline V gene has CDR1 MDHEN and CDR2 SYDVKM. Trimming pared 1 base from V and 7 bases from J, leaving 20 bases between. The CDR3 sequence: CASSLFGSGPPGQPQHF. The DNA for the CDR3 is TGTGCCAGCAGTTTATTTGGGTCAGGGCCGCCGGGCCAGCCCCAGCATTTT.

The CDR3 sequence is CASSYRGQGASGQYF. In nucleotides, the CDR3 is TGTGCCAGCAGTTACCGGGGACAGGGGGCGTCCGGGCAGTACTTC. V gene TRBV6-5 combines with J gene TRBJ2-7; TRBD1 matches at 12 bases. The CDR3 totals 15 residues. Unmatched junction bases numbered 8, after V lost 2 bases and J lost 9 bases. Germline loops: CDR1 MNHEY, CDR2 SVGAGI.

CDR3 nucleotides: TGCGCCAGCAGCTTGTCCCCGGGAGGAGCTTTCTTT. This codes for CASSLSPGGAFF. The chain links TRBV5-1 to TRBJ1-1; D is unresolved. Germline CDR1 is SGHRS and CDR2 is YFSETQ. There are 12 residues in the CDR3. Trimming stripped 1 base from V and 10 bases from J, with 11 bases between.

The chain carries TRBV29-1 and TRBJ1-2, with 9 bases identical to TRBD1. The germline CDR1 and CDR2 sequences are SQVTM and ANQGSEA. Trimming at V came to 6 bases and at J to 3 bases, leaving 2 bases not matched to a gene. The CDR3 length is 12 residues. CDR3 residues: CSVDRGDYGYTF. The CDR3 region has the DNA TGCAGCGTAGACAGGGGGGACTATGGCTACACCTTC.

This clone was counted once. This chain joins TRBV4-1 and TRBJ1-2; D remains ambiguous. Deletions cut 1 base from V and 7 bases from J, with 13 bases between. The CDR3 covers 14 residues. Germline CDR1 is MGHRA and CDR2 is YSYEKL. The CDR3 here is CASSQVVGSIGYTF. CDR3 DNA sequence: TGCGCCAGCAGCCAAGTGGTCGGGTCTATTGGCTACACCTTC.